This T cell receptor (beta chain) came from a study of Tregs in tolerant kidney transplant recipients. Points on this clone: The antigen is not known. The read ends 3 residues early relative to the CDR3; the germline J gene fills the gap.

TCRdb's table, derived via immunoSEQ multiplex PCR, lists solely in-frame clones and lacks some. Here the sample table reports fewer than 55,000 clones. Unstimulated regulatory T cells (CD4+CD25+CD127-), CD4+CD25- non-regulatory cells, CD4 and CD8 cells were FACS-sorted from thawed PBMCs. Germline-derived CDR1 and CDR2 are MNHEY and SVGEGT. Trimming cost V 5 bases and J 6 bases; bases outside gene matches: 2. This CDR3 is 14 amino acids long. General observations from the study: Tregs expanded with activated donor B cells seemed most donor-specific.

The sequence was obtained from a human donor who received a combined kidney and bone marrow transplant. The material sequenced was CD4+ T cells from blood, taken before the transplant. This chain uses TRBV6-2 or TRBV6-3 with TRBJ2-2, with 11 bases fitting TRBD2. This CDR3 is CASSGTSGPGELFF. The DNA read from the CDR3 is TGTGCCAGCAGTGGGACTAGCGGCCCCGGGGAG.